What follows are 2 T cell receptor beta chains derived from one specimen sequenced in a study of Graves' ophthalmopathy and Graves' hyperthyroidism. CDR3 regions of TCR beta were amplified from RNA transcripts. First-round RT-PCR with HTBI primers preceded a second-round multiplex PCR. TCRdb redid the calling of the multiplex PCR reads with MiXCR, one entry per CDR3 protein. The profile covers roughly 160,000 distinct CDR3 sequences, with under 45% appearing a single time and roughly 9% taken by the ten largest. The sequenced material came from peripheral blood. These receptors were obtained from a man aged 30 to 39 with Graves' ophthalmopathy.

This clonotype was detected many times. The CDR3 region is CASRPNGLVISEQYF. DNA of the CDR3: TGTGCCAGCAGGCCAAACGGACTAGTTATAAGCGAGCAGTACTTC. The chain is built from TRBV11-1 and TRBJ2-7; 7 bases fit TRBD2. CDR1 is SGHAT, CDR2 FQDESV, per germline (reference sequence). The CDR3 contains 15 residues. With V trimmed by 6 bases and J by 6 bases, 14 bases remained unmatched.

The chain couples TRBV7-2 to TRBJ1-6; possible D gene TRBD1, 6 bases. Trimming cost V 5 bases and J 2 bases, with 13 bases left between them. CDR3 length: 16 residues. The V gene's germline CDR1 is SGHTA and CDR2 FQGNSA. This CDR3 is CASSPTGLTYNSPLHF. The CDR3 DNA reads TGTGCCAGCAGCCCGACAGGTCTAACCTATAATTCACCCCTCCACTTT. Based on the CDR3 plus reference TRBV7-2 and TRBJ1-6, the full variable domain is GAGVSQSPSNKVTEKGKDVELRCDPISGHTALYWYRQSLGQGLEFLIYFQGNSAPDKSGLPSDRFSAERTGGSVSTLTIQRTQQEDSAVYLCASSPTGLTYNSPLHFGNGTRLTVT.